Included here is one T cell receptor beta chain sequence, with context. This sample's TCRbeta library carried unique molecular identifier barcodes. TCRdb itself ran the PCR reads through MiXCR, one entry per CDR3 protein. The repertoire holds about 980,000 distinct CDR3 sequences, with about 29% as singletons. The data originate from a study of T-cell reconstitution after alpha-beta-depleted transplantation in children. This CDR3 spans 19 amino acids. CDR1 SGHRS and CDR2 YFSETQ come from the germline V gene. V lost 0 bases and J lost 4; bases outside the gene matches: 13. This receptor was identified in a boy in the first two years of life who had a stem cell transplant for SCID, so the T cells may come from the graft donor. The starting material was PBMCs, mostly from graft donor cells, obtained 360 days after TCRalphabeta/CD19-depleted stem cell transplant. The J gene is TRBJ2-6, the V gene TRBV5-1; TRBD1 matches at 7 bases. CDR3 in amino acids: CASSLGYRGPMYGANVLTF. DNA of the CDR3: TGCGCCAGCAGCTTGGGGTACAGGGGTCCGATGTACGGGGCCAACGTCCTGACTTTC.